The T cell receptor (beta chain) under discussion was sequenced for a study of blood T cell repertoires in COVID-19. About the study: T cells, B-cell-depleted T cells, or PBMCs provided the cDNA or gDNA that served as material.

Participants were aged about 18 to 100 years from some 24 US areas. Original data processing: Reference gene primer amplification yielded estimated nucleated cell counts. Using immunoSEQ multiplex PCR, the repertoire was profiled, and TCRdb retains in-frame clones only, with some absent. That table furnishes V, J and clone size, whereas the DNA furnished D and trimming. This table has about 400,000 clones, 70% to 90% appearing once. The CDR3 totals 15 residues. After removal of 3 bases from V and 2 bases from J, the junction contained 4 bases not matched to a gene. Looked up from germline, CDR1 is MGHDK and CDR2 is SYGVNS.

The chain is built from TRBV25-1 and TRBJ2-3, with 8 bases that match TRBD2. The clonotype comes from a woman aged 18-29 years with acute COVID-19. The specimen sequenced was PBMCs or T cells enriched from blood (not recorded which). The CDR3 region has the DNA TGTGCCAGCAGTGAGTCGGGGGGGGACACAGATACGCAGTATTTT. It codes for CASSESGGDTDTQYF.